What follows are 7 T cell receptor beta chains derived from one specimen sequenced in a study of brain T cells in children with intractable seizures. Clones were read by immunoSEQ multiplex PCR, and TCRdb kept only the in-frame ones, dropping some. The data contain about 41,000 clones, 80% to 95% of them seen just once; the ten biggest clones take up just under 6.5%. Sequenced here: peripheral blood, sampled at surgery. These receptors all come from a girl aged 2-15 years with tuberous sclerosis and intractable seizures.

This chain joins TRBV11-2 and TRBJ2-6, with D perhaps matching TRBD1 (5 bases). Trimming left V 5 bases short and J 0 bases short, with 14 bases between. Germline-derived CDR1 and CDR2 are SGHAT and FQNNGV. This CDR3 is 17 amino acids long. CDR3 region: CASSAPAGFSGANVLTF. CDR3 nucleotide sequence: TGTGCCAGCAGCGCCCCCGCAGGGTTCTCTGGGGCCAACGTCCTGACTTTC.

The V call is TRBV10-3, the J call TRBJ2-1, with 7 positions matching TRBD2. Germline lookup yields CDR1 ENHRY and CDR2 SYGVKD. The CDR3 extends over 13 amino acids. V shed 2 bases, J shed 8 bases, and the junction held 3 bases outside the gene matches. The CDR3 nucleotides read TGTGCCATCAGTGAGCTAGCGGCCGATGAGCAGTTCTTC. This sequence encodes CAISELAADEQFF.

The chain joins TRBV29-1 to TRBJ2-6, with a tentative D call TRBD2 (6 bases). Germline values: CDR1 SQVTM, CDR2 ANQGSEA. This CDR3 is 17 amino acids long. In nucleotides, the CDR3 is TGCACCGACGAGTTAGGAGGGCGGTTCTCTGGGGCCAACGTCCTGACTTTC. The encoded protein is CTDELGGRFSGANVLTF.

The chain links TRBV4-1 to TRBJ1-1; 8 bases match TRBD1. The CDR3 totals 14 residues. The junction had 3 bases not matched to a gene; V was cut back by 0 bases and J by 6 bases. Germline V gene data show CDR1 as MGHRA and CDR2 as YSYEKL. In DNA form, the CDR3 reads TGCGCCAGCAGCCAAGACAGGGGGCCGTCTGAAGCTTTCTTT. It encodes CASSQDRGPSEAFF.

The chain carries TRBV7-6 and TRBJ2-5; TRBD2 matches 7 bases. The junction had 11 bases not matched to a gene; V was cut back by 2 bases and J by 5 bases. Germline-derived CDR1 and CDR2 are SGHVS and FNYEAQ. The CDR3 sequence is 16 residues long. Written as DNA, the CDR3 is TGTGCCAGCAGCTTAAATCCCGAGGGTAGCGGGGAGACCCAGTACTTC. Translation gives CASSLNPEGSGETQYF.

This chain uses TRBV11-2 with TRBJ1-1; tentative D call: TRBD1 (5 bases). This CDR3 has 18 residues. Germline CDR1 reads SGHAT; CDR2 reads FQNNGV. Deletions cut 5 bases from V and 0 bases from J, with 22 bases between. Here the CDR3 reads CASSHGGAKVKMNTEAFF. The CDR3 nucleotides read TGTGCCAGCAGCCATGGGGGTGCCAAAGTTAAGATGAACACTGAAGCTTTCTTT.

The chain couples TRBV7-2 to TRBJ2-3; 7 nucleotides align to TRBD1. V was clipped by 5 bases and J by 3 bases; unmatched bases: 2. CDR1 SGHTA and CDR2 FQGNSA come from the germline V gene. The CDR3 covers 13 residues. CDR3 amino acids: CASSRQGTDTQYF. CDR3 DNA: TGTGCCAGCAGCCGACAGGGAACAGATACGCAGTATTTT.